The 22 T cell receptor beta chains listed next were all sequenced from one sample in a study of blood T cell repertoires in COVID-19. The table came from immunoSEQ multiplex PCR; TCRdb's copy has only in-frame clones and leaves some out. The sample has 85,000 or so clones; about 95% are singletons. The sequencing input was peripheral blood. The receptors derive from a human donor with active COVID-19. The donor label of this sample is uncertain.

The V call is TRBV5-1, the J call TRBJ2-3; 10 nucleotides line up with TRBD1. Germline lookup yields CDR1 SGHRS and CDR2 YFSETQ. This CDR3 has 14 residues. The V and J ends lost 5 bases and 7 bases, in that order; junction bases with no gene match: 7. CDR3 DNA: TGCGCCAGCAGAAATGGACAGGGGGTATATACGCAGTATTTT. Translated, it gives CASRNGQGVYTQYF.

The chain uses TRBV7-2 and TRBJ2-7, with TRBD1 identical over 8 bases. The CDR3 length is 15 residues. Trimming at V came to 1 base and at J to 2 bases, leaving 4 bases not matched to a gene. The germline V gene encodes CDR1 SGHTA and CDR2 FQGNSA. The CDR3 DNA reads as TGTGCCAGCAGCTTAGTCACAGGGGGTACCTACGAGCAGTACTTC. Encoded protein: CASSLVTGGTYEQYF.

The chain links TRBV5-6 to TRBJ1-2, with D uncertain. V lost 4 bases, J lost 8 bases, and 9 bases lay in between. The length of the CDR3 is 11 residues. Germline V gene data show CDR1 as SGHDT and CDR2 as YYEEEE. CDR3 sequence (DNA): TGTGCCAGCAGCCGGGTGCGAGGCTACACCTTC. It yields the protein CASSRVRGYTF.

V is TRBV4-1 and J is TRBJ1-2; the D gene is possibly TRBD1 (5 bases). The germline V gene encodes CDR1 MGHRA and CDR2 YSYEKL. The CDR3 runs to 15 residues. The V gene lost 0 bases and the J gene lost 8 bases, with 16 bases spanning the gap. DNA for the CDR3: TGCGCCAGCAGCCAAGAGATTGGCAGGGCGAGCGGCTACACCTTC. This encodes CASSQEIGRASGYTF.

The chain combines TRBV10-3 with TRBJ2-7; TRBD1 matches 9 bases. The CDR3 totals 12 residues. V lost 11 bases and J lost 4; bases outside the gene matches: 6. Germline values: CDR1 ENHRY, CDR2 SYGVKD. The CDR3 loop is CASTGGSYEQYF. The CDR3 DNA reads TGTGCCTCAACAGGGGGCTCGTACGAGCAGTACTTC.

This chain uses TRBV5-4 with TRBJ1-5; D is unresolved. The CDR3 is 13 residues long. In germline, CDR1 is SGHNT, CDR2 YYREEE (reference sequence). Trimming left V 2 bases short and J 8 bases short, with 11 bases between. The CDR3 coding sequence is TGTGCCAGCAGCTTCGCGGGGATCGAGCCCCAGCATTTT. Its translation is CASSFAGIEPQHF.

This chain links TRBV7-9 with TRBJ2-1, with TRBD2 matching over 10 bases. The germline V gene encodes CDR1 SEHNR and CDR2 FQNEAQ (reference sequence). The CDR3 runs to 15 residues. Trimming took 5 bases from V and 8 from J; bases not matched to a gene: 9. CDR3 bases: TGTGCCAGCAGCCGTTCTAGCGGGAGTCGGGATGAGCAGTTCTTC. This translates into CASSRSSGSRDEQFF.

The rearrangement joins TRBV21-1 to TRBJ2-2; the D segment call TRBD2 is taken from the table without a DNA check. TRBV21-1 is recorded as a pseudogene. CDR3 length equals 20 residues. CDR3 loop: CASSPQLASGRVGDTGELFF. The CDR3 coding sequence is TGTGCCAGCAGCCCCCAATTGGCTAGCGGGAGAGTAGGGGACACCGGGGAGCTGTTTTTT.

The chain employs TRBV25-1 and TRBJ2-3, with 9 nucleotides matching TRBD1. This CDR3 spans 14 amino acids. Per germline, CDR1 MGHDK and CDR2 SYGVNS. V shed 4 bases and J 4 bases; nucleotides not matched to a gene: 3. The CDR3 nucleotides read TGTGCCAGCAGTGGACGACAGGGGGCAGATACGCAGTATTTT. Its translation is CASSGRQGADTQYF. Filled out from reference TRBV25-1 and TRBJ2-3, the complete variable domain reads EADIYQTPRYLVIGTGKKITLECSQTMGHDKMYWYQQDPGMELHLIHYSYGVNSTEKGDLSSESTVSRIRTEHFPLTLESARPSHTSQYLCASSGRQGADTQYFGPGTRLTVL.

This chain uses TRBV18 with TRBJ2-2, with D perhaps TRBD1 (5 bases). This CDR3 region has 14 residues. Trimming shortened V by 3 bases and J by 6 bases, and 11 bases separated the two germline ends. Germline assignment: CDR1 KGHSH and CDR2 LQKENI. The CDR3 DNA sequence: TGTGCCAGCTCACCCAGGGCCGCCGCCGGGGAGCTGTTTTTT. Amino acid sequence: CASSPRAAAGELFF.

The genes are TRBV28 and TRBJ2-4; tentative D call: TRBD1 (6 bases). The CDR3 covers 15 residues. Germline V lookup: CDR1 MDHEN, CDR2 SYDVKM. The V and J ends lost 3 bases and 0 bases respectively, with 9 bases between them. DNA for the CDR3: TGTGCCAGCAGTTTCATCAGGGGAGCCAAAAACATTCAGTACTTC. Amino acids: CASSFIRGAKNIQYF.

The rearrangement joins TRBV5-1 to TRBJ2-7, with 9 bases matching TRBD1. The V and J ends lost 3 bases and 6 bases, in that order; junction bases with no gene match: 10. Per the germline V gene, CDR1 is SGHRS and CDR2 is YFSETQ. This CDR3 is 15 amino acids long. The chain's CDR3 is CASSSRQGVYSEQYF. The CDR3 DNA sequence: TGCGCCAGCAGCTCCCGACAGGGGGTTTACAGCGAGCAGTACTTC.

The chain links TRBV19 to TRBJ2-3; 11 bases align to TRBD1. Germline V gene data show CDR1 as LNHDA and CDR2 as SQIVND (reference sequence). The trim removed 2 bases at V and 3 bases at J, leaving 4 bases unmatched. There are 16 residues in the CDR3. DNA for the CDR3: TGTGCCAGTAGTATAACCGGGACAGGGGGAACAGATACGCAGTATTTT. As protein: CASSITGTGGTDTQYF.

The V call is TRBV5-5, the J call TRBJ2-5; D is possibly TRBD2 (6 bases). CDR1 is SGHKS and CDR2 is YYEKEE in the germline V gene (reference sequence). The CDR3 sequence is 14 residues long. V was cut by 3 bases and J by 4 bases, with 13 bases left in between. The CDR3 region has the DNA TGTGCCAGCAGCTCGGGGGAGGCCCCAGAGACCCAGTACTTC. Its translation is CASSSGEAPETQYF.

The chain joins TRBV11-2 to TRBJ2-7; 12 bases fit TRBD2. Trimming cost V 7 bases and J 1 base; bases outside gene matches: 11. In germline, CDR1 is SGHAT, CDR2 FQNNGV. This CDR3 is built from 17 residues. CDR3 residues: CASIGTLLAGGSYEQYF. The CDR3 nucleotides read TGTGCCAGCATCGGGACCCTACTAGCGGGAGGTTCCTACGAGCAGTACTTC.

The chain links TRBV7-2 to TRBJ2-5; D ambiguous. Germline V lookup: CDR1 SGHTA, CDR2 FQGNSA. The V gene lost 2 bases and the J gene lost 7 bases, with 14 bases spanning the gap. The CDR3 is 14 amino acids. The CDR3 nucleotides read TGTGCCAGCAGCTTACCCCCAAACATGGCGACCCAGTACTTC. It translates to CASSLPPNMATQYF.

The chain recombines TRBV4-3 with TRBJ1-2; weak D call: TRBD1 (5 bases). Per germline, CDR1 LGHNA and CDR2 YSLEER. V was pared by 0 bases and J by 3 bases, with 11 bases between. The CDR3 runs 15 residues. The CDR3 coding sequence is TGCGCCAGCAGCCAAGAGTACAGGCCCTACTATGGCTACACCTTC. Translating gives CASSQEYRPYYGYTF.

The chain uses TRBV28 and TRBJ2-1; 10 bases map to TRBD2. With 5 bases clipped from V and 7 bases from J, the junction kept 8 bases outside the gene matches. CDR3 length equals 15 residues. The V gene's germline CDR1 is MDHEN and CDR2 SYDVKM. CDR3 nucleotides: TGTGCCAGCAGTATACCTAGCGGGGGTGGGAATGAGCAGTTCTTC. Protein sequence: CASSIPSGGGNEQFF.

This chain connects TRBV6-2 or TRBV6-3 to TRBJ2-2; maybe TRBD2 (6 bases). Germline values: CDR1 MNHEY, CDR2 SVGEGT. The CDR3 runs to 17 residues. The V end was cut by 6 bases, the J end by 4 bases, with 21 bases between. The CDR3 DNA follows: TGTGCCAGCAGCAAAACGGGAGCGGCGGGCCGCACCGGGGAGCTGTTTTTT. Protein: CASSKTGAAGRTGELFF.

This clone came up once. The chain joins TRBV5-1 to TRBJ2-7; 7 bases match TRBD1. This CDR3 has 16 residues. CDR1 and CDR2 from the germline V gene are SGHRS and YFSETQ. J gave up 3 bases and V 3 bases, and 12 bases lay outside the gene matches. CDR3 nucleotides: TGCGCCAGCAGCTACTCCCGGGACAGCCGTTTCTACGAGCAGTACTTC. Its translation is CASSYSRDSRFYEQYF. Drawing the rest from reference TRBV5-1 and TRBJ2-7, the complete variable domain is KAGVTQTPRYLIKTRGQQVTLSCSPISGHRSVSWYQQTPGQGLQFLFEYFSETQRNKGNFPGRFSGRQFSNSRSEMNVSTLELGDSALYLCASSYSRDSRFYEQYFGPGTRLTVT.

This clone has only one observation. The chain couples TRBV3-1 (or the pseudogene TRBV3-2) to TRBJ1-2, with a possible D match to TRBD1 (5 bases). Trimming removed 0 bases from V and 8 bases from J, with 13 bases in between. The CDR3 is 14 amino acids. The germline V gene encodes CDR1 LGHDT and CDR2 YNNKEL (reference sequence). This chain's CDR3 is CASSQDWAGRGYTF. CDR3 DNA: TGTGCCAGCAGCCAAGATTGGGCAGGGAGGGGCTACACCTTC.

The chain employs TRBV18 and TRBJ2-2, with D maybe TRBD2 (6 bases). V lost 3 bases and J lost 6, with 14 bases in between. CDR3 size: 15 residues. Germline V gene data show CDR1 as KGHSH and CDR2 as LQKENI. This CDR3 is CASSPTMEGPGELFF. The DNA for the CDR3 is TGTGCCAGCTCACCCACTATGGAGGGTCCCGGGGAGCTGTTTTTT.